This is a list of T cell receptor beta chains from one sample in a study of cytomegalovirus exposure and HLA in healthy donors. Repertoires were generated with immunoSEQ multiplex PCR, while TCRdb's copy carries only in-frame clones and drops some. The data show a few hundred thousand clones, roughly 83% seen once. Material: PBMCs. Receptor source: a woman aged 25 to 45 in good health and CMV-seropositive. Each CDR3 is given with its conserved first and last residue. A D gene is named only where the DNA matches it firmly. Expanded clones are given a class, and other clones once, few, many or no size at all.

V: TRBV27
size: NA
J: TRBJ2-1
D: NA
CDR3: CASSSGGVINEQFF

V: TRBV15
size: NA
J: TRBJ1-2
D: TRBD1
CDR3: CATSSRERTGPYGYTF

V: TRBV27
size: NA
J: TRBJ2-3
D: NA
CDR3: CASSSPYGQKLPDTQYF

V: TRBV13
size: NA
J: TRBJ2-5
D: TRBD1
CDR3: CASSPTGEETQYF

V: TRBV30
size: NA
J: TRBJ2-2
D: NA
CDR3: CAWSLLRGNTGELFF

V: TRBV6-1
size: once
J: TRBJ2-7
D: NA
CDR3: CASSQRSYEQYF

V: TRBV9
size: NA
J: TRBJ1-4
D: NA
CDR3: CASSPYSDATNEKLFF

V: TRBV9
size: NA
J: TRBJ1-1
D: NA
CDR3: CASSPSLRYTEAFF

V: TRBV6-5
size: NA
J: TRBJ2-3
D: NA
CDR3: CASSYVGFSTDTQYF

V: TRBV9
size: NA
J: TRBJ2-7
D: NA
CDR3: CASSVGWRTDTYEQYF

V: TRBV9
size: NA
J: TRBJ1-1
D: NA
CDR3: CASSPGQNMNTEAFF

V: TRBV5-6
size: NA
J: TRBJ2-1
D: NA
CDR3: CASSLVGEQFF

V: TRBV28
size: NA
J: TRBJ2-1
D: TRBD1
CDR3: CASRGQGEHQQFF

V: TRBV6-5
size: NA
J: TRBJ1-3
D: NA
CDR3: CASSLGGSTGNTIYF

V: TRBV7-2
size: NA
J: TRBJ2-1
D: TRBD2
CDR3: CASSYTSGSYNEQFF

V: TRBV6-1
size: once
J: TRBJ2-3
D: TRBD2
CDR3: CASSEPGLAGGGDTQYF

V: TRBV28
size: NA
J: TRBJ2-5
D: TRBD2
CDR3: CASSFEGGQETQYF

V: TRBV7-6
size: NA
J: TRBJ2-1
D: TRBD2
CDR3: CASSPGGTRPFEQFF

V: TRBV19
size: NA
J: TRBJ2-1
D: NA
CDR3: CASSNPATNSANEQFF

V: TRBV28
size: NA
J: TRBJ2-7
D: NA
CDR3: CASSSPVFFYEQYF

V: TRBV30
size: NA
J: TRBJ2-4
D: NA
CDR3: CAWSGGLSANIQYF

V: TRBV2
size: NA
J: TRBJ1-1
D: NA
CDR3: CASSEPGLDTEAFF

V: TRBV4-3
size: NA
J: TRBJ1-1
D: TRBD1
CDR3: CASSQGGQGLVWHTEAFF

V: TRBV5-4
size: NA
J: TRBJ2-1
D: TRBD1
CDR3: CASSLAGTAYNEQFF

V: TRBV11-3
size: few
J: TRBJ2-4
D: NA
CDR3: CASSPGTGAKNIQYF

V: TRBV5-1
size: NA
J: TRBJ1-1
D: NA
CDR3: CASSFDLGSTEAFF

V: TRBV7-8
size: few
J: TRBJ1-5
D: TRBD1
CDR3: CASSRTGSSNQPQHF

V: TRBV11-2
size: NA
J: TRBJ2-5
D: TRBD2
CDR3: CASSTGLAGRETQYF

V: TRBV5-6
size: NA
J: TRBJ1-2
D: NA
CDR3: CASSLEAGRGYTF

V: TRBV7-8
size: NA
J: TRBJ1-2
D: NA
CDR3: CASSLGINYGYTF

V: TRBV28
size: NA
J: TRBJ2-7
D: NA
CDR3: CASSLGVGDYEQYF